This T cell receptor (beta chain) was retrieved from a study of T-cell reconstitution after alpha-beta-depleted transplantation in children. This clonotype was observed a handful of times. This CDR3 spans 12 amino acids. V was shortened by 6 bases and J by 3 bases, with 8 bases between the two germline ends. CDR1 and CDR2 from the germline V gene are LGHDT and YNNKEL (reference sequence). Preparation of the TCRbeta library used unique molecular identifiers. MiXCR, run by TCRdb on the PCR reads, gives a single entry per CDR3 protein. Of 55,000 to 65,000 distinct CDR3 sequences in the sample, 35% to 55% are singletons; the top ten hold 98%.

The V call is TRBV3-1, the J call TRBJ1-1; D not resolved. This material consisted of PBMCs, mostly from graft donor cells, taken 360 days after TCRalphabeta/CD19-depleted stem cell transplant. The source of this sequence is a male patient younger than 18 who had a stem cell transplant for acute lymphoblastic leukemia, so the T cells may come from the graft donor. CDR3 protein: CASSKWDTEAFF. The DNA for the CDR3 is TGTGCCAGCAGTAAATGGGACACTGAAGCTTTCTTT.